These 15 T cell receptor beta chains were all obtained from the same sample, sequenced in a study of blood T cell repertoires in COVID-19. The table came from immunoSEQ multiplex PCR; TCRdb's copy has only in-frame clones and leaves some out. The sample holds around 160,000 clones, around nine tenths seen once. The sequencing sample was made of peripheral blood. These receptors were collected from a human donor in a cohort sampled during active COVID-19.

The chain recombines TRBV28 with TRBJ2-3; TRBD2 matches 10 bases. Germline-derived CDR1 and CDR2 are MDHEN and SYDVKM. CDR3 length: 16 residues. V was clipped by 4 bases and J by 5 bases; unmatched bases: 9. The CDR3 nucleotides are TGTGCCAGCAGTTCCCCCGCTAGCGGGAGAGGAGATACGCAGTATTTT. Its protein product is CASSSPASGRGDTQYF.

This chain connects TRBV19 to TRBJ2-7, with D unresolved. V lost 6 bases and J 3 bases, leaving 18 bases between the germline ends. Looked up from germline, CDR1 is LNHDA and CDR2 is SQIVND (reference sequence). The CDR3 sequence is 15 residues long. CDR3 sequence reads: CASSIRWQPDYEQYF. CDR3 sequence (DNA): TGTGCCAGTAGCATCAGGTGGCAGCCGGACTACGAGCAGTACTTC.

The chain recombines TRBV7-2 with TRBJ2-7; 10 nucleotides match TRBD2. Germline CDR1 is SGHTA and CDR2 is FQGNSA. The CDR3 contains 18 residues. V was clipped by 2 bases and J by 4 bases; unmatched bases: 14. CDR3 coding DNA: TGTGCCAGCAGCTTAAAATCTTCTCCTAGCGGGAGTCGGTACGAGCAGTACTTC. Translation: CASSLKSSPSGSRYEQYF.

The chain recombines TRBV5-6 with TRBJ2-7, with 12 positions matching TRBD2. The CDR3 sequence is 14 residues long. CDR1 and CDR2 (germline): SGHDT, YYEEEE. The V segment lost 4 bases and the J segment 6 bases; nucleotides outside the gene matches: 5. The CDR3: CASSLTSGGLEQYF. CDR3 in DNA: TGTGCCAGCAGCCTGACTAGCGGGGGACTCGAGCAGTACTTC.

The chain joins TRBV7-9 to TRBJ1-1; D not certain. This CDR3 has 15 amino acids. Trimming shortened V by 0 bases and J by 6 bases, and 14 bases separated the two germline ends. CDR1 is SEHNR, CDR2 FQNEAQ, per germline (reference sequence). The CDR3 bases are TGTGCCAGCAGCTTAGCTGGCACGAGGGCCCCTGAAGCTTTCTTT. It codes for CASSLAGTRAPEAFF.

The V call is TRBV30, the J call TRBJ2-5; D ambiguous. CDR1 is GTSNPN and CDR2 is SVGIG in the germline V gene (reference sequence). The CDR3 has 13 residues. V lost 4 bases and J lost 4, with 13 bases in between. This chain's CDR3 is CAWNFGARETQYF. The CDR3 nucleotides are TGTGCCTGGAACTTCGGTGCCCGAGAGACCCAGTACTTC.

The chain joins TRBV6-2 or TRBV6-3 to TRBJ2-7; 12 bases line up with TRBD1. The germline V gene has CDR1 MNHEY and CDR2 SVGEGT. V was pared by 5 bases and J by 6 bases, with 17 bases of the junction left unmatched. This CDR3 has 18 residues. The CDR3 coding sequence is TGTGCCAGCAGTAAGACCGGGACAGGGGGCGCGAGGGTCAGCGAGCAGTACTTC. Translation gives CASSKTGTGGARVSEQYF.

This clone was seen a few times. The DNA for the CDR3 is TGTGCCTGGAGTGTACGGGCTAGCCTCCAGATCACGCAGTATTTT. The encoded protein is CAWSVRASLQITQYF. The chain employs TRBV30 and TRBJ2-3, with D possibly matching TRBD2 (5 bases). The CDR3 is 15 amino acids. Looked up from germline, CDR1 is GTSNPN and CDR2 is SVGIG (reference sequence). Trimming took off 0 bases at V and 9 bases at J, with 19 bases between the two ends. Looking up the rest from reference TRBV30 and TRBJ2-3 gives the full variable domain: SQTIHQWPATLVQPVGSPLSLECTVEGTSNPNLYWYRQAAGRGLQLLFYSVGIGQISSEVPQNLSASRPQDRQFILSSKKLLLSDSGFYLCAWSVRASLQITQYFGPGTRLTVL.

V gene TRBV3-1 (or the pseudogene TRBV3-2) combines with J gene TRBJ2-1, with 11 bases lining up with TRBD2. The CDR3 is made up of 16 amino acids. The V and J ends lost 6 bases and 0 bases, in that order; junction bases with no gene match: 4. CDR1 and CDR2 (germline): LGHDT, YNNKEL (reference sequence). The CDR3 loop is CASRSTSGSSYNEQFF. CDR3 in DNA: TGTGCCAGCAGGTCCACTAGCGGGAGCTCCTACAATGAGCAGTTCTTC.

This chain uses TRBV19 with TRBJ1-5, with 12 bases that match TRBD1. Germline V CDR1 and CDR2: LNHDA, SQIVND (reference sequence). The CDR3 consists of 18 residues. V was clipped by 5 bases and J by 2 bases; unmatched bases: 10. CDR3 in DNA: TGTGCCAGTAGTTATGGGACAGGGGGCGTATTGGGCAATCAGCCCCAGCATTTT. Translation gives CASSYGTGGVLGNQPQHF.

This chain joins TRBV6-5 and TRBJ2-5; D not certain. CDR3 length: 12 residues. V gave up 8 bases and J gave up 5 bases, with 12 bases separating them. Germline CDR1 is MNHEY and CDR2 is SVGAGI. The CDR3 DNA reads TGTGCCAGCCGCCGATTCGGGGAGACCCAGTACTTC. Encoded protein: CASRRFGETQYF.

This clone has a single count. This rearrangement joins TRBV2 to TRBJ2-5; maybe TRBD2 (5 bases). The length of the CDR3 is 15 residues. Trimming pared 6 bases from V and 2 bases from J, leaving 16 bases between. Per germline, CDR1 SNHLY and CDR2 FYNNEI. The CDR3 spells CASRPEGLQQETQYF. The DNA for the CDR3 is TGTGCCAGCAGACCCGAGGGCCTACAACAAGAGACCCAGTACTTC.

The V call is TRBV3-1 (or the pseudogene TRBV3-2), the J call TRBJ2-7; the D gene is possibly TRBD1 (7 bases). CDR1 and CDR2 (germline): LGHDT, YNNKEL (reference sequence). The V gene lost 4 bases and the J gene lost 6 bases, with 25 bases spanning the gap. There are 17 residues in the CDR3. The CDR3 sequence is CASSLRGAGASGTEQYF. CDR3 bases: TGTGCCAGCAGCCTCAGGGGGGCAGGGGCCTCCGGTACCGAGCAGTACTTC.

The CDR3 nucleotides are TGTGCCAGCAGTAGAATCTCGCAGGGCCCCTACGAGCAGTACTTC. Its protein product is CASSRISQGPYEQYF. J is TRBJ2-7 and V is TRBV2, with D perhaps matching TRBD1 (5 bases). The V end lost 5 bases, the J end lost 2 bases, and 16 bases lay between the germline ends. The CDR3 extends over 15 amino acids. CDR1 SNHLY and CDR2 FYNNEI come from the germline V gene.

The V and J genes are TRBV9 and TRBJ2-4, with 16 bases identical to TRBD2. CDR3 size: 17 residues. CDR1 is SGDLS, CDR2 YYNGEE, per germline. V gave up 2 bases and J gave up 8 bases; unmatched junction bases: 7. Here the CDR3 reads CASSVGLAGGPGDIQYF. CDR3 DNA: TGTGCCAGCAGCGTGGGACTAGCGGGGGGGCCCGGAGACATTCAGTACTTC.